Reported below is one T cell receptor (beta chain). The antigen is undetermined. This sample is drawn from a study of CD8 T cells in ankylosing spondylitis. Trimming at V came to 0 bases and at J to 3 bases, leaving 22 bases not matched to a gene. This CDR3 contains 20 residues. Per germline, CDR1 DFQATT and CDR2 SNEGSKA (reference sequence). By quantitative 5'-RACE with molecular barcodes, the TCR beta libraries were made. TCRdb analysed the 5' RACE reads with MiXCR anew, one entry per CDR3 protein. Here the sample spans around 770,000 distinct CDR3 sequences, around 20% being singletons. Overall study results and limits: Significant enrichment of disease-linked clones was reportedly seen in matched ankylosing spondylitis synovial fluid. Prior work had noted some motif variants in reactive arthritis blood and synovial fluid. A TCR beta motif made of 7 to 9 highly homologous variants seemed typical of ankylosing spondylitis blood.

The chain uses TRBV20-1 and TRBJ1-2; TRBD1 aligns across 7 bases. Sequencing was performed on blood, either unsorted or a sorted T cell fraction (not recorded which). This receptor was taken from a male donor with ankylosing spondylitis. The CDR3 spells CSARDTEITQGRRIDYGYTF. The CDR3 DNA sequence: TGCAGTGCTAGAGATACCGAAATCACACAGGGGCGGCGGATTGACTATGGCTACACCTTC.